A single sample is the source of the 21 T cell receptor beta chains below, sequenced in a study of blood T cell repertoires in COVID-19. Repertoires were generated with immunoSEQ multiplex PCR, while TCRdb's copy carries only in-frame clones and drops some. The sample has about 250,000 clones; nearly 90% are singletons. Sequencing was performed on peripheral blood. Source of these receptors: a man between 18 and 35 years old with active or convalescent COVID-19.

V gene TRBV7-9 combines with J gene TRBJ2-2; 9 positions match TRBD1. In germline, CDR1 is SEHNR, CDR2 FQNEAQ (reference sequence). Trimming removed 8 bases from V and 2 bases from J; junction bases left unmatched: 6. This CDR3 has 15 residues. In nucleotides, the CDR3 is TGTGCCAGCCGACACAGGGGGCCAAACACCGGGGAGCTGTTTTTT. Residues: CASRHRGPNTGELFF.

The chain uses TRBV7-9 and TRBJ1-2, with 9 bases aligning to TRBD1. Germline CDR1 SEHNR, CDR2 FQNEAQ (reference sequence). The ends lost 8 bases at V and 2 bases at J; junction bases unmatched: 9. The CDR3 runs 15 residues. For the CDR3, the DNA is TGTGCCAGCCGCCTCGGACAGGGGCAAAACTATGGCTACACCTTC. Amino acid sequence: CASRLGQGQNYGYTF.

V gene TRBV7-2 combines with J gene TRBJ1-2; 7 bases are a match to TRBD1. Germline V gene sequence: CDR1 SGHTA, CDR2 FQGNSA. This CDR3 has 14 residues. Germline trimming cut 5 bases from V and 8 bases from J; bases unmatched to any gene: 11. The CDR3 region has the DNA TGTGCCAGCAGCACCTACAGGGGAGGAAAAGGCTACACCTTC. It translates to CASSTYRGGKGYTF.

CDR3 residues: CASSYTGGGNTIYF. The CDR3 DNA is TGCGCCAGCAGCTACACAGGGGGTGGAAACACCATATATTTT. The V and J genes are TRBV5-1 and TRBJ1-3; 8 bases map to TRBD1. V lost 3 bases to trimming and J lost 3 bases; unmatched junction nucleotides: 2. The CDR3 spans 14 residues. CDR1 and CDR2 (germline): SGHRS, YFSETQ. The entire variable domain, with the rest obtained from reference TRBV5-1 and TRBJ1-3, is as follows: KAGVTQTPRYLIKTRGQQVTLSCSPISGHRSVSWYQQTPGQGLQFLFEYFSETQRNKGNFPGRFSGRQFSNSRSEMNVSTLELGDSALYLCASSYTGGGNTIYFGEGSWLTVV.

This clone has a handful of counts. The DNA of the CDR3 is TGCGCCAGCAGCCAAGATGGCGGGAGCAACAATGAGCAGTTCTTC. The encoded protein is CASSQDGGSNNEQFF. V usage is TRBV4-3 and J usage is TRBJ2-1, with 7 positions matching TRBD2. The CDR3 is 15 amino acids. V trimming: 0 bases; J trimming: 5 bases; junction bases outside the gene matches: 4. Germline CDR1 is LGHNA and CDR2 is YSLEER.

The chain joins TRBV30 to TRBJ2-1, with TRBD2 identical over 10 bases. Trimming removed 5 bases from V and 2 bases from J; junction bases left unmatched: 6. Germline-derived CDR1 and CDR2 are GTSNPN and SVGIG (reference sequence). This CDR3 is 15 amino acids long. This CDR3 is CAWEPSGGAYNEQFF. The CDR3 coding sequence is TGTGCCTGGGAACCGAGCGGGGGGGCCTACAATGAGCAGTTCTTC.

The chain couples TRBV15 to TRBJ2-1; TRBD1 matches 10 bases. The CDR3 is 14 amino acids. Germline V gives CDR1 LNHNV, CDR2 YYDKDF (reference sequence). After removal of 4 bases from V and 7 bases from J, the junction contained 4 bases not matched to a gene. In DNA form, the CDR3 reads TGTGCCACCAGCAATGGACAGGGGGATAATGAGCAGTTCTTC. It encodes CATSNGQGDNEQFF.

The chain links TRBV5-4 to TRBJ2-7; D unresolved. V lost 0 bases and J lost 0, with 7 bases in between. The CDR3 extends over 14 amino acids. Germline CDR1 and CDR2: SGHNT and YYREEE (reference sequence). This CDR3 reads CASSLDPYSYEQYF. CDR3 DNA sequence: TGTGCCAGCAGCTTGGATCCTTACTCCTACGAGCAGTACTTC.

The chain joins TRBV6-7 to TRBJ2-4, with D unresolved. TRBV6-7 is an ORF, with its function uncertain. CDR3 size: 14 residues. V was pared by 2 bases and J by 0 bases, with 5 bases between. CDR3 nucleotides: TGTGCCAGCAGTTACGCAGAAGCCAAAAACATTCAGTACTTC. It translates to CASSYAEAKNIQYF.

V is TRBV27 and J is TRBJ2-1; 8 positions agree with TRBD2. V shed 6 bases and J 4 bases; nucleotides not matched to a gene: 8. The CDR3 contains 15 residues. From germline, CDR1 is MNHEY and CDR2 SMNVEV (reference sequence). Here the CDR3 DNA reads TGTGCCAGCAGGCCTCAAGCGGGAGTTTACAATGAGCAGTTCTTC. Protein product: CASRPQAGVYNEQFF.

This clone was seen only a few times. The chain is built from TRBV28 and TRBJ2-6; D might be TRBD2 (5 bases). V lost 5 bases to trimming and J lost 0 bases, with 17 bases between them. Germline loops: CDR1 MDHEN, CDR2 SYDVKM. The CDR3 runs to 18 residues. The CDR3 DNA reads TGTGCCAGCAGTGCCGCCGGAGGACGGTTCTCTGGGGCCAACGTCCTGACTTTC. Translated: CASSAAGGRFSGANVLTF.

The count of this clone is one. This chain links TRBV27 with TRBJ2-2; 7 nucleotides match TRBD2. CDR1 is MNHEY, CDR2 SMNVEV, per germline (reference sequence). The V gene end was trimmed by 8 bases and the J gene end by 2 bases; junction bases not matched to a gene: 8. The CDR3 loop spans 15 amino acids. The CDR3 DNA sequence: TGTGCCAGCTCACGGACTAGGACCAACACCGGGGAGCTGTTTTTT. Its protein is CASSRTRTNTGELFF.

V and J are TRBV18 and TRBJ2-1; 10 bases agree with TRBD2. Germline assignment: CDR1 KGHSH and CDR2 LQKENI. V gave up 6 bases and J gave up 4 bases; unmatched junction bases: 6. There are 15 residues in the CDR3. The CDR3 is CASSPPGLAYNEQFF. The CDR3 DNA reads as TGTGCCAGCTCCCCTCCGGGACTAGCGTACAATGAGCAGTTCTTC.

The chain is built from TRBV7-2 and TRBJ1-5; D gene unclear. The CDR3 covers 13 residues. Per the germline V gene, CDR1 is SGHTA and CDR2 is FQGNSA. V was trimmed by 6 bases and J by 4 bases, leaving 10 bases between them. The CDR3 nucleotides read TGTGCCAGCAGGGAAGGGAGGAATCAGCCCCAGCATTTT. Translation gives CASREGRNQPQHF.

The J gene is TRBJ1-4, the V gene TRBV9; TRBD1 is a possible D gene (6 bases). The CDR3 length is 16 residues. V was shortened by 4 bases and J by 8 bases, with 21 bases between the two germline ends. Germline CDR1 reads SGDLS; CDR2 reads YYNGEE. The CDR3 spells CASSPLGDRRNEKLFF. Here the CDR3 DNA reads TGTGCCAGCAGCCCATTAGGTGACAGGAGAAACGAAAAACTGTTTTTT.

The chain links TRBV7-9 to TRBJ1-1, with D hard to call. From germline, CDR1 is SEHNR and CDR2 FQNEAQ (reference sequence). The CDR3 is 14 amino acids. V lost 4 bases to trimming and J lost 5 bases, with 14 bases between them. The CDR3 coding sequence is TGTGCCAGCAGCTCCCTCCTCCCGGGGACTGAAGCTTTCTTT. Translating gives CASSSLLPGTEAFF. The variable domain in full, with the rest retrieved from reference TRBV7-9 and TRBJ1-1, is DTGVSQNPRHKITKRGQNVTFRCDPISEHNRLYWYRQTLGQGPEFLTYFQNEAQLEKSRLLSDRFSAERPKGSFSTLEIQRTEQGDSAMYLCASSSLLPGTEAFFGQGTRLTVV.

The V gene is TRBV3-1 (or the pseudogene TRBV3-2), the J gene TRBJ1-2; a weak D match, TRBD1 (6 bases). CDR3 length equals 16 residues. The V end lost 4 bases, the J end lost 8 bases, and 23 bases lay between the germline ends. Germline V lookup: CDR1 LGHDT, CDR2 YNNKEL (reference sequence). The DNA for the CDR3 is TGTGCCAGCAGCCCCCTCCTTTGGCAGGGACAAGAAGGCTACACCTTC. Its translation is CASSPLLWQGQEGYTF.

The chain is built from TRBV10-3 and TRBJ2-1; 14 bases align to TRBD2. CDR3 length equals 15 residues. J gave up 7 bases and V 7 bases, and 6 bases lay outside the gene matches. From germline, CDR1 is ENHRY and CDR2 SYGVKD. This chain's CDR3 is CAITRLAGGANEQFF. In nucleotides, the CDR3 is TGTGCCATCACTCGACTAGCGGGAGGGGCGAATGAGCAGTTCTTC.

The chain recombines TRBV11-2 with TRBJ2-7; 11 nucleotides line up with TRBD2. Germline V CDR1 and CDR2: SGHAT, FQNNGV. This CDR3 comprises 16 residues. V lost 6 bases and J lost 0; bases outside the gene matches: 7. The CDR3 spells CASRPRGLAVSYEQYF. CDR3 nucleotide sequence: TGTGCCAGCAGACCAAGGGGACTAGCGGTCTCCTACGAGCAGTACTTC.

The CDR3 bases are TGCGCCAGCAGCTTACTAGCGGGAGGTAATGAGCAGTTCTTC. Translating gives CASSLLAGGNEQFF. The V and J genes are TRBV5-1 and TRBJ2-1; TRBD2 agrees at 12 bases. The ends lost 2 bases at V and 7 bases at J; junction bases unmatched: 1. The length of the CDR3 is 14 residues. Germline CDR1 SGHRS, CDR2 YFSETQ.

The chain has TRBV27 and TRBJ1-2; a weak D match, TRBD1 (6 bases). V lost 8 bases and J lost 7, with 26 bases in between. The CDR3 length is 16 residues. Germline loops: CDR1 MNHEY, CDR2 SMNVEV (reference sequence). DNA for the CDR3: TGTGCCAGCGCCCCTCCGAGGGGGACATCTGGCCCTGGCTACACCTTC. Its protein is CASAPPRGTSGPGYTF.